This TCR beta chain emerged from a study of T cells in women clearing cervical HPV infection. Study-wide background: Controls gave blood once infection was undetectable; cases at lesion identification. HLA type stays a possible confounder, typing being limited. Study-wide points: Repertoire richness, not evenness, was significantly elevated in CIN3+ cases versus controls.

Germline CDR1 LGHNA, CDR2 YNFKEQ. The CDR3 is 15 residues long. Average input was around 1,100 ng genomic DNA for immunoSEQ TCR beta CDR3 amplification. The method was immunoSEQ multiplex PCR; TCRdb's version includes in-frame clones alone and lacks a portion of them. Its table records more than 30,000 clones. As concerns this clone: The antigen is unknown. At one of its ends the junction is not consistent with the germline gene, which may arise from a read error. The missing CDR3 end, 3 residues past where the read stops, is filled in from the germline J gene.

This chain joins TRBV4-2 and TRBJ2-7; D may be TRBD1 (6 bases). Input material: blood buffy coat. The clonotype was recovered from a woman aged 18-69 years with a cervical HPV16 infection that either progressed to CIN3+ or cleared (not recorded which). The sequenced CDR3 bases are TGCGCCAGCAGCCAAGATCGAGGGGGCTCCTACGAG. Its protein product is CASSQDRGGSYE. In full, the CDR3 is CASSQDRGGSYEQYF.